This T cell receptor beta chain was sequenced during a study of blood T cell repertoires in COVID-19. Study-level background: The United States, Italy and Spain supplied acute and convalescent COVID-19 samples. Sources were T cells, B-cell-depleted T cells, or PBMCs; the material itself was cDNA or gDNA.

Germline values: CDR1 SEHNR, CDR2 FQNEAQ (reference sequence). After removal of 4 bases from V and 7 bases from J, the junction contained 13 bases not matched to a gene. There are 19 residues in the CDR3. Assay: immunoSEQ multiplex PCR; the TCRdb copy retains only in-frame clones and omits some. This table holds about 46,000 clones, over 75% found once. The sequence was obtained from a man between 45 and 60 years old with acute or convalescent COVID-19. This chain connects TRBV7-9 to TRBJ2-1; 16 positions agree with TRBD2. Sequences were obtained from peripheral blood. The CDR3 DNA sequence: TGTGCCAGCAGCTCACCTCCGGGACTAGCGGGAGGGCGTCGGAATGAGCAGTTCTTC. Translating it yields CASSSPPGLAGGRRNEQFF. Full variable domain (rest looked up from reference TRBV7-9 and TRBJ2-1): DTGVSQNPRHKITKRGQNVTFRCDPISEHNRLYWYRQTLGQGPEFLTYFQNEAQLEKSRLLSDRFSAERPKGSFSTLEIQRTEQGDSAMYLCASSSPPGLAGGRRNEQFFGPGTRLTVL.